Listed here is a single T cell receptor beta chain. Data came from immunoSEQ multiplex PCR; TCRdb stores just in-frame clones and leaves some out. The table has more than 110,000 clones, around 76% seen once; the top ten hold under 15%. This record belongs to a study of blood T cell repertoires in COVID-19. About the research overall: Acute and convalescent COVID-19 specimens originated in the United States, Italy and Spain.

Germline loops: CDR1 MNHEY, CDR2 SMNVEV (reference sequence). The CDR3 runs to 15 residues. The V gene end was trimmed by 3 bases and the J gene end by 0 bases; junction bases not matched to a gene: 3. The sample consisted of peripheral blood. This TCR derives from a man at least 80 years old with acute or convalescent COVID-19. This chain joins TRBV27 and TRBJ2-7; TRBD1 agrees at 9 bases. CDR3 protein: CASSFWDRVSYEQYF. In DNA form, the CDR3 reads TGTGCCAGCAGTTTTTGGGACAGGGTCTCCTACGAGCAGTACTTC.